This T cell receptor (beta chain) was observed in a study of T cells in Graves' hyperthyroidism and ophthalmopathy. Across the whole study: Before treatment of any kind, peripheral blood was taken at initial diagnosis. General study points: Ophthalmopathy, which appeared later, was predicted by the model a median 6.5 months before onset.

The junction had 5 bases not matched to a gene; V was cut back by 4 bases and J by 2 bases. Germline V gene data show CDR1 as KGHDR and CDR2 as SFDVKD. The CDR3 consists of 16 residues. Diagnosis relied on clinical symptoms, serum thyroxine and TRAb, thyroid ultrasound and orbital computed tomography. The blood sample was taken at first hyperthyroidism diagnosis, before any ophthalmopathy symptoms. This clonotype was recorded many times. Its antigen is not known. RNA transcripts provided the source from which TCR beta CDR3 regions were amplified. Researchers ran a first-round RT-PCR on the TCR CDR3 using the HTBI primer set. MiXCR, run by TCRdb on the multiplex PCR reads, gives a single entry per CDR3 protein. In the table there are 300,000 to 450,000 distinct CDR3 sequences, approximately 12% of which are singletons.

Material: blood. The sequence was obtained from a man younger than 40 with Graves' hyperthyroidism that later progressed to Graves' ophthalmopathy. This rearrangement joins TRBV24-1 to TRBJ1-5, with TRBD1 matching 9 bases. The CDR3 is CATSDRTGAGNQPQHF. The CDR3 nucleotides are TGTGCCACCAGTGACCGGACAGGGGCGGGCAATCAGCCCCAGCATTTT.